This T cell receptor beta chain was observed in a study of tumor-infiltrating lymphocytes in primary liver carcinoma. Study background: Subjects presented with primary liver carcinoma managed by surgical resection.

Note on this clonotype: This CDR3 fails to terminate in the conserved phenylalanine or tryptophan, so it likely reflects a read error.

RNA isolated from unsorted whole blood supplied the blood RNA, with germline DNA also extracted. TCR beta cDNA came from about 470 ng total RNA, primed with a constant-region primer. Modified slightly, ARM-PCR produced TCR beta libraries over three nested multiplex PCR rounds. The two initial PCR rounds, roughly 11 cycles each, used TRBV1-TRBV30 forward and C-beta reverse primers. One entry per CDR3 protein results from TCRdb running MiXCR on the multiplex PCR reads. The sample has around 330,000 distinct CDR3 sequences, more than 55% seen once; the top ten hold about 18%. Germline CDR1 is SGHAT and CDR2 is FQNNGV. CDR3 length equals 13 residues.

The chain links TRBV11-2 to TRBJ1-1; D not certain. The receptor was isolated from a woman aged 30 to 39 with primary liver carcinoma and hepatitis B virus infection. What was sequenced was peripheral blood. The CDR3 reads CASSLEGNTEAFI. CDR3 sequence (DNA): TGTGCCAGCAGCTTAGAGGGGAATACTGAGGCTTTCATT.